Following are 22 T cell receptor beta chains from one sample sequenced in a study of T cells after yellow fever vaccination (dated by TCRdb to about 2019). Library construction relied on 5' RACE. Sequenced on an Illumina NovaSeq 6000. Using fastp trimming at Q25 and MiXCR clonotype assembly, TCRdb reanalyzed the public sequencing data and kept in-frame beta chains. Each entry is one CDR3 protein sequence, shown with its most common DNA and genes. Across this sample there are around 310,000 distinct CDR3 sequences, with 3% to 4.5% seen only once. The ten most abundant clones make up 23% of the sample. The sample's treatment or condition label is to be understood as: live attenuated yellow fever vaccine strain. Sequences were derived from PBMCs, sampled on the day of the yellow fever booster vaccination. These receptor sequences come from a man in his late teens or twenties who received the YFV17D yellow fever vaccine.

This clonotype showed up many times. The gene calls are TRBV4-1 and TRBJ2-3, with 8 bases identical to TRBD2. The CDR3 runs to 16 residues. Germline CDR1 is MGHRA and CDR2 is YSYEKL. V shed 0 bases, J shed 2 bases, and the junction held 4 bases outside the gene matches. The CDR3 is CASSQESGGHTDTQYF. For the CDR3, the DNA is TGCGCCAGCAGCCAAGAATCGGGGGGGCACACAGATACGCAGTATTTT.

This clonotype was observed a few times. CDR3 loop: CASSLAWGLAGGFTDTQYF. For the CDR3, the DNA is TGTGCCAGCAGCTTAGCTTGGGGCCTAGCGGGGGGGTTCACAGATACGCAGTATTTT. The chain joins TRBV7-2 to TRBJ2-3, with 12 bases fitting TRBD2. The ends lost 0 bases at V and 2 bases at J; junction bases unmatched: 9. This CDR3 has 19 amino acids. CDR1 is SGHTA, CDR2 FQGNSA, per germline. The whole variable domain, filled in from reference TRBV7-2 and TRBJ2-3, reads GAGVSQSPSNKVTEKGKDVELRCDPISGHTALYWYRQSLGQGLEFLIYFQGNSAPDKSGLPSDRFSAERTGGSVSTLTIQRTQQEDSAVYLCASSLAWGLAGGFTDTQYFGPGTRLTVL.

This clonotype was counted at least ten times. CDR3 sequence reads: CASSPQRSNTEAFF. The DNA of the CDR3 is TGTGCCAGCTCACCACAGCGATCGAACACTGAAGCTTTCTTT. The chain is built from TRBV18 and TRBJ1-1; D is unclear. The CDR3 contains 14 residues. Trimming removed 1 base at V and 1 base at J, with 7 bases between. CDR1 is KGHSH, CDR2 LQKENI, per germline.

This rearrangement joins TRBV6-6 to TRBJ1-2; D is possibly TRBD1 (5 bases). The CDR3 has 14 amino acids. Trimming stripped 2 bases from V and 5 bases from J, with 12 bases between. Per germline, CDR1 MNHNY and CDR2 SVGAGI (reference sequence). The DNA for the CDR3 is TGTGCCAGCAGTTACGGGGGGGTACAGTATGGCTACACCTTC. It translates to CASSYGGVQYGYTF.

This clonotype has more than one count but fewer than ten. The rearrangement links TRBV2 to TRBJ2-3, with unresolved D. Germline loops: CDR1 SNHLY, CDR2 FYNNEI. V was clipped by 3 bases and J by 4 bases, with 11 bases between them. The CDR3 is 14 residues long. CDR3 DNA sequence: TGTGCCAGCAGTGACTTTTCAATATCAGATACGCAGTATTTT. Its translation is CASSDFSISDTQYF. The full variable domain, its missing parts supplied by reference TRBV2 and TRBJ2-3, is EPEVTQTPSHQVTQMGQEVILRCVPISNHLYFYWYRQILGQKVEFLVSFYNNEISEKSEIFDDQFSVERPDGSNFTLKIRSTKLEDSAMYFCASSDFSISDTQYFGPGTRLTVL.

At least ten counts were recorded for this clonotype. This chain joins TRBV6-6 and TRBJ1-4; D remains unclear. V was clipped by 0 bases and J by 7 bases, with 9 bases between them. This CDR3 comprises 14 residues. CDR1 is MNHNY and CDR2 is SVGAGI in the germline V gene (reference sequence). The CDR3 DNA follows: TGTGCCAGCAGTTACTCAAGGACCCTTGAAAAACTGTTTTTT. Translation gives CASSYSRTLEKLFF.

This chain links TRBV7-2 with TRBJ1-5; TRBD1 might be the D (6 bases). Germline assignment: CDR1 SGHTA and CDR2 FQGNSA. V was shortened by 4 bases and J by 6 bases, with 10 bases between the two germline ends. The CDR3 is 13 residues long. The CDR3 region is CASSSDRTQPQHF. The CDR3 bases are TGTGCCAGCAGCTCTGACAGGACTCAGCCCCAGCATTTT.

This clonotype was detected a few times. The rearrangement links TRBV7-2 to TRBJ2-3, with D perhaps matching TRBD2 (5 bases). V lost 4 bases to trimming and J lost 4 bases, with 12 bases between them. CDR1 and CDR2 (germline): SGHTA, FQGNSA. The CDR3 runs to 14 residues. The CDR3 bases are TGTGCCAGCAGCTCCGGACTGCTGCCAGATACGCAGTATTTT. This codes for CASSSGLLPDTQYF.

The chain couples TRBV3-1 to TRBJ2-3, with 10 bases lining up with TRBD2. After removal of 0 bases from V and 0 bases from J, the junction contained 9 bases not matched to a gene. The CDR3 runs 19 residues. CDR1 LGHDT and CDR2 YNNKEL come from the germline V gene (reference sequence). CDR3 sequence reads: CASSQDWLAGAVSTDTQYF. The CDR3 nucleotides read TGTGCCAGCAGCCAAGATTGGCTAGCGGGGGCGGTAAGCACAGATACGCAGTATTTT.

This clonotype was detected a few times. The chain recombines TRBV7-9 with TRBJ1-6; 8 bases agree with TRBD1. The CDR3 runs to 18 residues. The V and J ends lost 2 bases and 3 bases, in that order; junction bases with no gene match: 9. Germline V gene data show CDR1 as SEHNR and CDR2 as FQNEAQ (reference sequence). DNA of the CDR3: TGTGCCAGCAGCTTATCCCTCGTAGGACAGGGCTATAATTCACCCCTCCACTTT. Its protein is CASSLSLVGQGYNSPLHF.

The rearrangement links TRBV12-3 or TRBV12-4 to TRBJ2-5; D unresolved. The CDR3 covers 11 residues. The V gene lost 4 bases and the J gene lost 13 bases, with 13 bases spanning the gap. The CDR3 bases are TGTGCCAGCAGTTATAATGAAGATCTGTACTTC. This codes for CASSYNEDLYF.

The table lists this clonotype with many counts. This chain joins TRBV5-1 and TRBJ2-1; TRBD2 matches at 10 bases. V lost 3 bases and J lost 6; bases outside the gene matches: 9. CDR1 is SGHRS, CDR2 YFSETQ, per germline. This CDR3 spans 16 amino acids. This CDR3 reads CASSSNSGGSGNEQFF. CDR3 in DNA: TGCGCCAGCAGCTCGAATAGCGGGGGGTCCGGCAATGAGCAGTTCTTC.

In regard to this clonotype: One base away lies a much larger clone, so this may be a sequencing read error. This chain links TRBV12-3 or TRBV12-4 with TRBJ2-3; 12 nucleotides align to TRBD2. This CDR3 region has 16 residues. Trimming removed 7 bases from V and 1 base from J; junction bases left unmatched: 6. The CDR3 DNA sequence: TGTGCCAGCAACCACCGACTAGCGGGGGGCACAGATACGCAGTATTTT. Encoded protein: CASNHRLAGGTDTQYF.

V is TRBV7-2 and J is TRBJ2-1; 8 bases align to TRBD2. The V segment lost 6 bases and the J segment 9 bases; nucleotides outside the gene matches: 13. The CDR3 is 15 amino acids. Germline CDR1 SGHTA, CDR2 FQGNSA. The CDR3 protein is CASRRLASGRGEQFF. As DNA, the CDR3 is TGTGCCAGCAGACGACTAGCGAGTGGGCGGGGTGAGCAGTTCTTC.

The sample holds many counts of this clonotype. Here the CDR3 reads CSARQGAYQPQHF. The DNA of the CDR3 is TGCAGTGCCAGACAGGGGGCGTATCAGCCCCAGCATTTT. The rearrangement links TRBV20-1 to TRBJ1-5; 10 bases align to TRBD1. The CDR3 runs 13 residues. Germline V CDR1 and CDR2: DFQATT, SNEGSKA (reference sequence). The trim removed 6 bases at V and 5 bases at J, leaving 4 bases unmatched.

The chain has TRBV7-9 and TRBJ2-5; D is possibly TRBD1 (6 bases). The V and J ends lost 7 bases and 5 bases respectively, with 11 bases between them. The CDR3 runs to 12 residues. From germline, CDR1 is SEHNR and CDR2 FQNEAQ (reference sequence). The CDR3 region is CASTPGVETQYF. In nucleotides, the CDR3 is TGTGCCAGCACGCCAGGGGTGGAGACCCAGTACTTC.

This clonotype was counted at least ten times. The CDR3 region is CATLGHSTDTQYF. CDR3 sequence (DNA): TGTGCCACCTTGGGGCACAGCACAGATACGCAGTATTTT. The gene calls are TRBV6-6 and TRBJ2-3; weak D call: TRBD1 (5 bases). Per the germline V gene, CDR1 is MNHNY and CDR2 is SVGAGI (reference sequence). V lost 10 bases, J lost 0 bases, and 11 bases lay in between. The CDR3 length is 13 residues.

This clonotype was recorded at least ten times. The genes are TRBV6-5 and TRBJ2-4; no clear D. The CDR3 runs to 15 residues. The V gene's germline CDR1 is MNHEY and CDR2 SVGAGI. The V end was cut by 0 bases, the J end by 0 bases, with 6 bases between. The CDR3 loop is CASSYSLLAKNIQYF. Written as DNA, the CDR3 is TGTGCCAGCAGTTACTCATTATTAGCCAAAAACATTCAGTACTTC.

This clonotype was observed a handful of times. The chain uses TRBV4-1 and TRBJ2-7; D may be TRBD1 (6 bases). Trimming took off 2 bases at V and 0 bases at J, with 14 bases between the two ends. Germline V gives CDR1 MGHRA, CDR2 YSYEKL. The CDR3 has 16 amino acids. The CDR3, as DNA: TGCGCCAGCAGCCAACTCGGGACAACACACTCCTACGAGCAGTACTTC. This sequence encodes CASSQLGTTHSYEQYF.

At least ten counts were recorded for this clonotype. The genes are TRBV5-1 and TRBJ1-1, with 9 bases lining up with TRBD1. J gave up 6 bases and V 4 bases, and 7 bases lay outside the gene matches. The CDR3 loop spans 14 amino acids. Germline V gives CDR1 SGHRS, CDR2 YFSETQ. Written as DNA, the CDR3 is TGCGCCAGCAGCGCCAGACAGGGGGTGGCTGAAGCTTTCTTT. This translates into CASSARQGVAEAFF.

This clonotype was found many times. The chain uses TRBV9 and TRBJ2-1; 7 bases align to TRBD1. CDR1 is SGDLS, CDR2 YYNGEE, per germline. After removal of 4 bases from V and 10 bases from J, the junction contained 14 bases not matched to a gene. The CDR3 runs 15 residues. CDR3 region: CASSPRQGVPLEQFF. The CDR3 DNA follows: TGTGCCAGCAGCCCCCGACAGGGTGTCCCCCTGGAGCAGTTCTTC.

The rearrangement links TRBV11-2 to TRBJ2-1, with TRBD2 matching 14 bases. J lost 0 bases, V lost 10 bases, and 11 bases had no gene match. Germline CDR1 SGHAT, CDR2 FQNNGV. The CDR3 loop spans 18 amino acids. As DNA, the CDR3 is TGTGCCACCACGGGACTAGCGGGGGCCGAGAGCTCCTACAATGAGCAGTTCTTC. It is translated as CATTGLAGAESSYNEQFF.